The 15 T cell receptor beta chains presented below share a single source sample, sequenced in a study of blood T cell repertoires in COVID-19. The data were produced by immunoSEQ multiplex PCR, yet TCRdb's version contains in-frame clones alone and is incomplete. Of 130,000 or so clones listed, about four fifths were seen once; the top ten hold 12%. Input material: peripheral blood. These receptors were obtained from a woman in her fifties or sixties with acute or convalescent COVID-19.

This chain links TRBV7-9 with TRBJ1-1, with D unresolved. In germline, CDR1 is SEHNR, CDR2 FQNEAQ (reference sequence). The CDR3 runs to 13 residues. Trimming stripped 4 bases from V and 4 bases from J, with 10 bases between. The CDR3 sequence: CASSSGESTEAFF. As DNA, the CDR3 is TGTGCCAGCAGCTCCGGAGAGAGCACTGAAGCTTTCTTT.

The chain couples TRBV3-1 (or the pseudogene TRBV3-2) to TRBJ1-1, with D tentatively TRBD1 (5 bases). CDR1 is LGHDT, CDR2 YNNKEL, per germline (reference sequence). The CDR3 totals 16 residues. Trimming left V 3 bases short and J 2 bases short, with 16 bases between. The CDR3 DNA follows: TGTGCCAGCAGCCACTCCCCCCACAGGTCTAACACTGAAGCTTTCTTT. Translated: CASSHSPHRSNTEAFF.

V is TRBV30 and J is TRBJ1-3; D is unresolved. Trimming shortened V by 3 bases and J by 0 bases, and 6 bases separated the two germline ends. CDR1 and CDR2 from the germline V gene are GTSNPN and SVGIG (reference sequence). The CDR3 extends over 13 amino acids. The CDR3 region has the DNA TGTGCCTGGAGACGGTTCTCTGGAAACACCATATATTTT. This translates into CAWRRFSGNTIYF.

The CDR3 nucleotides are TGTGCCACCAGTGGTGGACCGACTACTAACTATGGCTACACCTTC. This encodes CATSGGPTTNYGYTF. This sequence joins TRBV24-1 and TRBJ1-2, with D unclear. The germline V and J ends were trimmed by 5 bases and 0 bases, with 12 bases remaining between them. Germline CDR1 reads KGHDR; CDR2 reads SFDVKD. The CDR3 contains 15 residues.

In its sample, this clone was seen once. This sample also contains other DNA sequences that code for the same CDR3. The rearrangement links TRBV5-1 to TRBJ2-1; 9 bases match TRBD1. The CDR3 consists of 14 residues. CDR1 and CDR2 from the germline V gene are SGHRS and YFSETQ. Germline trimming cut 4 bases from V and 4 bases from J; bases unmatched to any gene: 3. Here the CDR3 reads CASSPGQGYNEQFF. In DNA form, the CDR3 reads TGCGCCAGCAGCCCTGGACAGGGGTACAATGAGCAGTTCTTC.

This chain links TRBV5-4 with TRBJ2-2; no definite D call. V was pared by 5 bases and J by 6 bases, with 14 bases between. The CDR3 contains 14 residues. The germline V gene encodes CDR1 SGHNT and CDR2 YYREEE (reference sequence). The CDR3 region is CASRIDFASGELFF. The CDR3 DNA reads as TGTGCCAGCAGAATTGACTTTGCATCCGGGGAGCTGTTTTTT.

The rearrangement links TRBV2 to TRBJ2-1, with 8 bases that match TRBD1. V lost 6 bases, J lost 1 base, and 5 bases stayed unmatched. CDR3 length equals 15 residues. Per germline, CDR1 SNHLY and CDR2 FYNNEI. In DNA, the CDR3 is TGTGCCAGCAGCAAGACAGGGGATTCCTACAATGAGCAGTTCTTC. This encodes CASSKTGDSYNEQFF.

This chain links TRBV2 with TRBJ2-1, with 9 bases lining up with TRBD2. V lost 10 bases, J lost 11 bases, and 15 bases stayed unmatched. The V gene's germline CDR1 is SNHLY and CDR2 FYNNEI. The CDR3 spans 14 residues. DNA for the CDR3: TGTGCCACCTCTTCCGCAGCGGGGGGCCTGCAGCAGTTCTTC. Translation: CATSSAAGGLQQFF.

V gene TRBV7-3 combines with J gene TRBJ1-4; no clear D. CDR3 size: 13 residues. V dropped 1 base and J dropped 7 bases, with 7 bases sitting between them. CDR1 is SGHTA and CDR2 is FQGTGA in the germline V gene. The CDR3: CASSLRAGEKLFF. In DNA, the CDR3 is TGTGCCAGCAGCTTAAGGGCGGGTGAAAAACTGTTTTTT.

J is TRBJ2-7 and V is TRBV11-2; no clear D gene. Germline CDR1 SGHAT, CDR2 FQNNGV. The CDR3 covers 13 residues. Between the trimmed V and J ends, which lost 7 bases and 2 bases, there was a span of 12 bases. The DNA for the CDR3 is TGTGCCAGCACCTCCGGGTTAGCCTACGAGCAGTACTTC. Translation gives CASTSGLAYEQYF.

Here the CDR3 DNA reads TGTGCCAGCAGTTCCGAACAGGGAAACTATGGCTACACCTTC. Residues: CASSSEQGNYGYTF. The chain recombines TRBV28 with TRBJ1-2; D is perhaps TRBD1 (6 bases). V was pared by 4 bases and J by 2 bases, with 11 bases between. The CDR3 consists of 14 residues. Germline V gives CDR1 MDHEN, CDR2 SYDVKM.

J is TRBJ1-5 and V is TRBV5-4; D is unclear. V was cut by 3 bases and J by 5 bases, with 9 bases left in between. Germline V gene data show CDR1 as SGHNT and CDR2 as YYREEE (reference sequence). This CDR3 has 13 amino acids. CDR3 coding DNA: TGTGCCAGCAGCTACGGTCCCGATCAGCCCCAGCATTTT. This encodes CASSYGPDQPQHF.

A few counts support this clone. The chain links TRBV5-4 to TRBJ2-2; D gene ambiguous. The CDR3 is made up of 16 amino acids. Deletions cut 0 bases from V and 6 bases from J, with 15 bases between. The germline CDR1 and CDR2 sequences are SGHNT and YYREEE (reference sequence). CDR3 loop: CASSLATDGYAGELFF. The CDR3 region has the DNA TGTGCCAGCAGCTTGGCCACAGATGGTTACGCCGGGGAGCTGTTTTTT.

This sequence joins TRBV5-1 and TRBJ1-5, with D possibly being TRBD1 (5 bases). V lost 4 bases to trimming and J lost 1 base, with 12 bases between them. Germline values: CDR1 SGHRS, CDR2 YFSETQ. The CDR3 runs to 15 residues. This chain's CDR3 is CASSPGDLSNQPQHF. The CDR3 coding sequence is TGCGCCAGCAGCCCGGGGGACCTAAGCAATCAGCCCCAGCATTTT. Combining the CDR3 with reference TRBV5-1 and TRBJ1-5 gives the whole variable domain KAGVTQTPRYLIKTRGQQVTLSCSPISGHRSVSWYQQTPGQGLQFLFEYFSETQRNKGNFPGRFSGRQFSNSRSEMNVSTLELGDSALYLCASSPGDLSNQPQHFGDGTRLSIL.

V and J are TRBV6-5 and TRBJ1-4; D is perhaps TRBD1 (5 bases). CDR3 size: 13 residues. Trimming removed 5 bases from V and 7 bases from J, with 11 bases in between. The V gene's germline CDR1 is MNHEY and CDR2 SVGAGI. CDR3 region: CASSLFRGEKLFF. The CDR3 nucleotides are TGTGCCAGCAGTCTCTTTAGGGGTGAAAAACTGTTTTTT.